This is a list of T cell receptor beta chains from one sample in a study of T-cell memory formation after mild COVID-19. TCRdb ran MiXCR on the 5' RACE reads and lists one entry per CDR3 protein. The profile shows 500,000 to 550,000 distinct CDR3 sequences, just over 20% of them singletons. The sample comprised PBMCs or a T cell subset sorted from them (not recorded which). The receptors stem from an adult woman who had mild COVID-19 (a few samples of this study predate the infection). Cell type and time point are not known. Both conserved end residues are part of each CDR3. A D gene is named only where the DNA matches it firmly. Clone size is shown for a subset of rows, as once, few, many or a class of expanded clone.

v_gene	abundance	d_gene	j_gene	CDR3aa	CDR3nt
TRBV24-1	NA	NA	TRBJ2-7	CATSDAGTEQYF	TGTGCCACCAGTGACGCCGGGACCGAGCAGTACTTC
TRBV11-2	many	TRBD1	TRBJ1-6	CASSGGGTRNSPLHF	TGTGCCAGCAGCGGAGGGGGCACTAGAAATTCACCCCTCCACTTT
TRBV7-2	few	NA	TRBJ1-2	CASSPTGIYGYTF	TGTGCCAGCAGCCCCACAGGGATATATGGCTACACCTTC
TRBV7-9	few	TRBD2	TRBJ2-2	CASSLVGTSGDTGELFF	TGTGCCAGCAGCTTAGTGGGCACTAGCGGAGACACCGGGGAGCTGTTTTTT
TRBV13	NA	NA	TRBJ2-3	CASTSLSADTQYF	TGTGCCAGCACCTCTTTGAGTGCAGATACGCAGTATTTT
TRBV6-5	few	TRBD2	TRBJ2-1	CASQSSGVYNEQFF	TGTGCCAGTCAGTCTAGCGGGGTTTACAATGAGCAGTTCTTC
TRBV23-1	NA	NA	TRBJ1-6	CAQPGGLITYNSPLHF	TGCGCCCAACCGGGGGGGCTCATCACCTATAATTCACCCCTCCACTTT
TRBV29-1	NA	TRBD1	TRBJ2-7	CSVDDRESYEQYF	TGCAGCGTTGACGACAGGGAATCCTACGAGCAGTACTTC
TRBV5-6	NA	NA	TRBJ2-5	CASSIVTEETQYF	TGTGCCAGCAGCATTGTGACCGAAGAGACCCAGTACTTC
TRBV5-1	few	NA	TRBJ2-7	CASSLSAGPSYEQYF	TGCGCCAGCAGCTTGTCGGCGGGGCCTTCCTACGAGCAGTACTTC
TRBV7-2	few	TRBD1	TRBJ1-5	CASSRQGLYSNQPQHF	TGTGCCAGCAGCCGACAGGGCCTCTATAGCAATCAGCCCCAGCATTTT
TRBV7-9	few	TRBD1	TRBJ1-1	CASSPRDRGTFEAFF	TGTGCCAGCAGCCCGAGGGACAGGGGGACGTTTGAAGCTTTCTTT
TRBV7-8	few	NA	TRBJ2-1	CASSLEVRGVEQFF	TGTGCCAGCAGCTTAGAGGTTAGAGGCGTTGAGCAGTTCTTC
TRBV7-6	few	NA	TRBJ2-3	CASSSGTISTDTQYF	TGTGCCAGCAGCTCCGGGACGATTAGCACAGATACGCAGTATTTT
TRBV24-1	few	NA	TRBJ1-2	CATSDQGNYGYTF	TGTGCCACCAGTGATCAGGGCAACTATGGCTACACCTTC
TRBV3-1	once	NA	TRBJ1-5	CASSQEVGVGQPQHF	TGTGCCAGCAGCCAAGAAGTAGGGGTCGGCCAGCCCCAGCATTTT
TRBV20-1	many	NA	TRBJ1-4	CSAPYQATNEKLFF	TGCAGTGCTCCTTACCAAGCAACTAATGAAAAACTGTTTTTT
TRBV24-1	NA	TRBD2	TRBJ2-1	CATSGGSGAYNEQFF	TGTGCCACCAGTGGAGGTAGCGGGGCTTACAATGAGCAGTTCTTC
TRBV29-1	NA	NA	TRBJ1-2	CSVEARADRFYGYTF	TGCAGCGTTGAAGCCAGGGCCGACAGGTTCTATGGCTACACCTTC
TRBV7-8	NA	NA	TRBJ2-1	CASSGLTEQFF	TGTGCCAGCAGCGGGCTAACTGAGCAGTTCTTC
TRBV7-3	NA	TRBD2	TRBJ2-7	CASSQTSGASYEQYF	TGTGCCAGCAGCCAGACTAGCGGGGCGTCCTACGAGCAGTACTTC
TRBV4-1	many	NA	TRBJ1-2	CASSQDTGGYGYTF	TGCGCCAGCAGCCAAGATACGGGGGGCTATGGCTACACCTTC
TRBV7-9	few	TRBD2	TRBJ2-1	CASSLEGTSNNEQFF	TGTGCCAGCAGCTTAGAAGGGACTAGCAACAATGAGCAGTTCTTC
TRBV6-5	NA	TRBD1	TRBJ2-3	CASSPGTGVRTDTQYF	TGTGCCAGCAGCCCAGGGACAGGGGTACGCACAGATACGCAGTATTTT
TRBV7-6	NA	NA	TRBJ2-3	CASSNLEVDTQYF	TGTGCCAGCAGTAATCTAGAGGTAGATACGCAGTATTTT
TRBV7-9	many	TRBD1	TRBJ1-1	CASSSPFRGRVNTEAFF	TGTGCCAGCAGCTCCCCGTTCAGGGGGCGAGTGAACACTGAAGCTTTCTTT
TRBV15	NA	TRBD2	TRBJ2-2	CATYSGRTPGELFF	TGTGCCACCTATAGCGGGAGAACCCCCGGGGAGCTGTTTTTT
TRBV4-1	NA	NA	TRBJ1-2	CASSQVAQAHGYTF	TGCGCCAGCAGCCAAGTAGCACAGGCCCATGGCTACACCTTC
TRBV20-1	NA	TRBD2	TRBJ2-3	CSARDRTSGGATDTQYF	TGCAGTGCTAGAGACCGGACTAGCGGGGGGGCAACAGATACGCAGTATTTT
TRBV7-2	NA	TRBD2	TRBJ2-1	CASRIEASGGNEQFF	TGTGCCAGCAGGATAGAGGCTAGCGGGGGCAATGAGCAGTTCTTC
TRBV29-1	NA	NA	TRBJ1-5	CSVQTYNQPQHF	TGCAGCGTTCAGACATATAATCAGCCCCAGCATTTT
TRBV6-1	NA	NA	TRBJ2-2	CASSEPGLRPGELFF	TGTGCCAGCAGTGAACCAGGTTTGAGGCCCGGGGAGCTGTTTTTT
TRBV4-2	NA	NA	TRBJ1-1	CASSQIWGETALNTEAFF	TGTGCCAGCAGCCAAATATGGGGGGAGACGGCTCTGAACACTGAAGCTTTCTTT
TRBV7-9	NA	NA	TRBJ2-1	CASSLAELSFYNEQFF	TGTGCCAGCAGCTTAGCGGAACTATCTTTTTACAATGAGCAGTTCTTC
TRBV6-6	NA	TRBD1	TRBJ2-3	CATRDRETDTQYF	TGTGCCACCCGGGACAGGGAAACAGATACGCAGTATTTT
TRBV20-1	many	TRBD2	TRBJ2-7	CSASALAGASIHEQYF	TGCAGTGCTAGCGCCCTAGCGGGAGCTTCAATCCACGAGCAGTACTTC
TRBV5-1	few	TRBD1	TRBJ2-1	CASSYTGQPNEQFF	TGCGCCAGCAGCTATACGGGACAGCCGAATGAGCAGTTCTTC
TRBV10-3	NA	NA	TRBJ2-7	CAISELAEQYF	TGTGCCATCAGTGAGTTGGCCGAGCAGTACTTC
TRBV4-1	NA	NA	TRBJ2-6	CASSHNLGANVLTF	TGCGCCAGCAGCCACAATCTCGGGGCCAACGTCCTGACTTTC
TRBV24-1	NA	TRBD2	TRBJ2-3	CATSDAGTSGFTDTQYF	TGTGCCACCAGTGACGCCGGGACTAGCGGTTTCACAGATACGCAGTATTTT
TRBV11-3	many	NA	TRBJ2-5	CASSPGTLERETQYF	TGTGCCAGCAGCCCCGGGACTCTGGAGCGAGAGACCCAGTACTTC
TRBV6-5	many	NA	TRBJ2-7	CASSSPSDGHFYEQYF	TGTGCCAGCAGTTCCCCCAGCGACGGCCATTTCTACGAGCAGTACTTC
TRBV15	NA	TRBD1	TRBJ2-2	CATSRADRAAGELFF	TGTGCCACCAGCAGAGCGGACAGGGCCGCCGGGGAGCTGTTTTTT
TRBV4-1	few	NA	TRBJ2-1	CASSHIAEEQFF	TGCGCCAGCAGCCACATTGCCGAGGAGCAGTTCTTC
TRBV11-2	NA	NA	TRBJ2-7	CASSYTGPAYEQYF	TGTGCCAGCAGCTACACAGGACCGGCCTACGAGCAGTACTTC
TRBV5-8	few	NA	TRBJ2-4	CASSLAEYALQYF	TGTGCCAGCAGCTTGGCCGAGTATGCCCTGCAGTACTTC